These T cell receptor beta chains were read from a single sample in a study of T-cell reconstitution after alpha-beta-depleted transplantation in children. TCRdb used MiXCR to reprocess the PCR reads, holding one entry per CDR3 protein. The sample lists roughly 670,000 distinct CDR3 sequences, under 15% seen once, with 0.79% in the top ten. The sample here was PBMCs, taken before TCRalphabeta/CD19-depleted stem cell transplant. These receptors were obtained from a girl aged 2-10 years with congenital amegakaryocytic thrombocytopenia, due to receive a stem cell transplant. Each CDR3 is given with its conserved first and last residue. A D gene is named only where the DNA matches it firmly. Clone size is not always given. Where it is, it says once, few, many or a class for expanded clones.

clone_size: .
v_call: TRBV20-1
j_call: TRBJ2-2
d_call: .
cdr3_aa: CSASNPGFSGELFF
cdr3_nt: TGCAGTGCTAGTAATCCAGGCTTCTCCGGGGAGCTGTTTTTT

clone_size: many
v_call: TRBV12-3/TRBV12-4
j_call: TRBJ1-3
d_call: .
cdr3_aa: CASSLSWSVTGNTIYF
cdr3_nt: TGTGCCAGCAGTTTGAGTTGGTCTGTAACTGGAAACACCATATATTTT

clone_size: many
v_call: TRBV20-1
j_call: TRBJ2-1
d_call: .
cdr3_aa: CSARVSTRGVARNYNEQFF
cdr3_nt: TGCAGTGCTAGAGTGTCCACGAGGGGAGTAGCTCGGAACTACAATGAGCAGTTCTTC

clone_size: few
v_call: TRBV5-1
j_call: TRBJ1-1
d_call: TRBD1
cdr3_aa: CASSLAQGVAEAFF
cdr3_nt: TGCGCCAGCAGCTTGGCTCAGGGGGTCGCTGAAGCTTTCTTT

clone_size: few
v_call: TRBV18
j_call: TRBJ2-4
d_call: .
cdr3_aa: CASSPSAKVGAKNIQYF
cdr3_nt: TGTGCCAGCTCACCGTCAGCTAAGGTTGGGGCGAAAAACATTCAGTACTTC

clone_size: many
v_call: TRBV29-1
j_call: TRBJ1-1
d_call: .
cdr3_aa: CSVNKNTEAFF
cdr3_nt: TGCAGCGTCAACAAGAACACTGAAGCTTTCTTT

clone_size: many
v_call: TRBV20-1
j_call: TRBJ1-6
d_call: TRBD1
cdr3_aa: CSAGTGGAVPSPLHF
cdr3_nt: TGCAGTGCCGGGACAGGGGGCGCGGTACCTTCACCCCTCCACTTT

clone_size: few
v_call: TRBV4-2
j_call: TRBJ1-4
d_call: TRBD1
cdr3_aa: CASSQAGTDDEKLFF
cdr3_nt: TGTGCCAGCAGCCAGGCCGGGACAGATGATGAAAAACTGTTTTTT

clone_size: many
v_call: TRBV7-9
j_call: TRBJ2-1
d_call: .
cdr3_aa: CASSDRDSFTYNEQFF
cdr3_nt: TGTGCCAGCAGCGACAGGGACTCCTTCACCTACAATGAGCAGTTCTTC

clone_size: many
v_call: TRBV20-1
j_call: TRBJ1-5
d_call: .
cdr3_aa: CSARGMVGNQPQHF
cdr3_nt: TGCAGTGCTAGAGGTATGGTGGGCAATCAGCCCCAGCATTTT

clone_size: many
v_call: TRBV12-3/TRBV12-4
j_call: TRBJ1-4
d_call: TRBD1
cdr3_aa: CASSPAGQLNEKLFF
cdr3_nt: TGTGCCAGCAGTCCAGCGGGACAGCTCAATGAAAAACTGTTTTTT

clone_size: .
v_call: TRBV4-2
j_call: TRBJ2-7
d_call: TRBD1
cdr3_aa: CASSQGQPSYEQYF
cdr3_nt: TGTGCCAGCAGCCAGGGACAGCCCTCCTACGAGCAGTACTTC

clone_size: many
v_call: TRBV11-2
j_call: TRBJ2-1
d_call: .
cdr3_aa: CASSSRLEVFNEQFF
cdr3_nt: TGTGCCAGCAGCTCGAGGCTAGAGGTTTTCAATGAGCAGTTCTTC

clone_size: many
v_call: TRBV4-1
j_call: TRBJ2-3
d_call: .
cdr3_aa: CASSAMRDTQYF
cdr3_nt: TGCGCCAGCAGCGCAATGCGGGATACGCAGTATTTT

clone_size: many
v_call: TRBV12-3/TRBV12-4
j_call: TRBJ2-1
d_call: TRBD2
cdr3_aa: CASSPPGLAEVGQFF
cdr3_nt: TGTGCCAGCAGTCCCCCGGGACTAGCGGAGGTCGGGCAGTTCTTC

clone_size: many
v_call: TRBV20-1
j_call: TRBJ2-1
d_call: TRBD2
cdr3_aa: CSAPSYSGSGNEQFF
cdr3_nt: TGCAGTGCTCCCTCTTATAGCGGGAGTGGAAATGAGCAGTTCTTC

clone_size: many
v_call: TRBV10-3
j_call: TRBJ2-5
d_call: .
cdr3_aa: CAISESGHEETQYF
cdr3_nt: TGTGCCATCAGTGAGTCCGGCCATGAAGAGACCCAGTACTTC

clone_size: .
v_call: TRBV5-1
j_call: TRBJ2-1
d_call: TRBD2
cdr3_aa: CASSRQREVRTYNEQFF
cdr3_nt: TGCGCCAGCAGCAGGCAGCGGGAGGTACGAACCTACAATGAGCAGTTCTTC

clone_size: many
v_call: TRBV25-1
j_call: TRBJ2-1
d_call: TRBD2
cdr3_aa: CASKGLAGGHNEQFF
cdr3_nt: TGTGCCAGCAAGGGACTAGCGGGAGGGCACAATGAGCAGTTCTTC

clone_size: many
v_call: TRBV5-5
j_call: TRBJ2-7
d_call: .
cdr3_aa: CASSLLAASNYEQYF
cdr3_nt: TGTGCCAGCAGCTTGTTGGCAGCCTCTAACTACGAGCAGTACTTC

clone_size: .
v_call: TRBV7-7
j_call: TRBJ2-1
d_call: .
cdr3_aa: CASSLDRVGEQFF
cdr3_nt: TGTGCCAGCAGCTTAGACAGGGTGGGTGAGCAGTTCTTC

clone_size: few
v_call: TRBV19
j_call: TRBJ1-4
d_call: TRBD1
cdr3_aa: CASRPDRVREKLFF
cdr3_nt: TGTGCCAGTAGACCGGACAGGGTGCGCGAAAAACTGTTTTTT

clone_size: .
v_call: TRBV20-1
j_call: TRBJ2-1
d_call: TRBD2
cdr3_aa: CSAVGTTNEQFF
cdr3_nt: TGCAGTGCTGTAGGGACTACGAATGAGCAGTTCTTC

clone_size: .
v_call: TRBV10-3
j_call: TRBJ2-1
d_call: TRBD2
cdr3_aa: CAILSGTVNEQFF
cdr3_nt: TGTGCCATCCTTAGCGGGACTGTCAATGAGCAGTTCTTC

clone_size: few
v_call: TRBV5-6
j_call: TRBJ1-5
d_call: .
cdr3_aa: CASSLAGGYQPQHF
cdr3_nt: TGTGCCAGCAGCTTGGCTGGCGGGTATCAGCCCCAGCATTTT

clone_size: many
v_call: TRBV5-1
j_call: TRBJ2-5
d_call: TRBD1
cdr3_aa: CASSLPRDRKETQYF
cdr3_nt: TGCGCCAGCAGCTTGCCCCGGGACAGAAAAGAGACCCAGTACTTC

clone_size: many
v_call: TRBV3-1
j_call: TRBJ2-5
d_call: .
cdr3_aa: CASSPGTRVETQYF
cdr3_nt: TGTGCCAGCAGCCCCGGGACCAGGGTAGAGACCCAGTACTTC

clone_size: many
v_call: TRBV20-1
j_call: TRBJ2-7
d_call: .
cdr3_aa: CSARGGPILYEQYF
cdr3_nt: TGCAGTGCTAGAGGGGGACCCATCTTATACGAGCAGTACTTC

clone_size: few
v_call: TRBV12-3/TRBV12-4
j_call: TRBJ2-7
d_call: .
cdr3_aa: CASSPPGHLSYEQYF
cdr3_nt: TGTGCCAGCAGTCCCCCGGGACACCTCTCCTACGAGCAGTACTTC

clone_size: .
v_call: TRBV15
j_call: TRBJ2-3
d_call: .
cdr3_aa: CATSHASSTDTQYF
cdr3_nt: TGTGCCACCAGCCACGCCTCTAGCACAGATACGCAGTATTTT

clone_size: many
v_call: TRBV6-2/TRBV6-3
j_call: TRBJ2-1
d_call: TRBD1
cdr3_aa: CASSRWFVTGAYSEQFF
cdr3_nt: TGTGCCAGCAGCCGCTGGTTCGTGACAGGGGCCTATAGTGAGCAGTTCTTC

clone_size: few
v_call: TRBV4-2
j_call: TRBJ2-2
d_call: TRBD2
cdr3_aa: CASSQEGTSVAGELFF
cdr3_nt: TGTGCCAGCAGCCAAGAAGGGACTAGCGTAGCCGGGGAGCTGTTTTTT

clone_size: .
v_call: TRBV3-1
j_call: TRBJ2-5
d_call: TRBD2
cdr3_aa: CASSQDWRASGRAGETQYF
cdr3_nt: TGTGCCAGCAGCCAAGACTGGAGAGCTAGCGGGAGGGCCGGCGAGACCCAGTACTTC

clone_size: many
v_call: TRBV29-1
j_call: TRBJ1-1
d_call: .
cdr3_aa: CSVPEAFF
cdr3_nt: TGCAGCGTACCTGAAGCTTTCTTT

clone_size: many
v_call: TRBV12-3/TRBV12-4
j_call: TRBJ2-2
d_call: .
cdr3_aa: CASSLWTEYTGELFF
cdr3_nt: TGTGCCAGCAGTTTATGGACAGAATACACCGGGGAGCTGTTTTTT

clone_size: .
v_call: TRBV20-1
j_call: TRBJ2-7
d_call: TRBD1
cdr3_aa: CSARSGTASYEQYF
cdr3_nt: TGCAGTGCTAGGTCCGGGACAGCGTCCTACGAGCAGTACTTC

clone_size: .
v_call: TRBV5-1
j_call: TRBJ2-1
d_call: .
cdr3_aa: CASSAAYNEQFF
cdr3_nt: TGCGCCAGCAGCGCCGCGTACAATGAGCAGTTCTTC

clone_size: few
v_call: TRBV30
j_call: TRBJ1-1
d_call: .
cdr3_aa: CAWSVGDFEAFF
cdr3_nt: TGTGCCTGGAGTGTGGGGGACTTTGAAGCTTTCTTT

clone_size: many
v_call: TRBV20-1
j_call: TRBJ2-7
d_call: TRBD2
cdr3_aa: CSVWASGRYEQYF
cdr3_nt: TGCAGTGTTTGGGCTAGCGGGCGCTACGAGCAGTACTTC

clone_size: many
v_call: TRBV5-1
j_call: TRBJ2-4
d_call: .
cdr3_aa: CASSLMGPRDIQYF
cdr3_nt: TGCGCCAGCAGCCTGATGGGACCCCGGGACATTCAGTACTTC

clone_size: many
v_call: TRBV4-1
j_call: TRBJ2-7
d_call: .
cdr3_aa: CASSQGRTLPYEQYF
cdr3_nt: TGCGCCAGCAGCCAAGGCCGAACCTTACCTTACGAGCAGTACTTC

clone_size: many
v_call: TRBV6-1
j_call: TRBJ2-5
d_call: .
cdr3_aa: CASRLDPDALAETQYF
cdr3_nt: TGTGCCAGCCGACTAGATCCGGATGCCCTTGCCGAGACCCAGTACTTC

clone_size: many
v_call: TRBV6-1
j_call: TRBJ1-1
d_call: .
cdr3_aa: CASRARRGSMNTEAFF
cdr3_nt: TGTGCCAGCAGGGCACGCAGGGGATCCATGAACACTGAAGCTTTCTTT

clone_size: .
v_call: TRBV15
j_call: TRBJ1-5
d_call: TRBD1
cdr3_aa: CATSREPGQGHNQPQHF
cdr3_nt: TGTGCCACCAGCAGAGAACCGGGACAGGGGCACAATCAGCCCCAGCATTTT

clone_size: few
v_call: TRBV20-1
j_call: TRBJ2-3
d_call: TRBD2
cdr3_aa: CSVNIAGVSTDTQYF
cdr3_nt: TGCAGTGTAAATATAGCGGGAGTAAGCACAGATACGCAGTATTTT

clone_size: .
v_call: TRBV7-2
j_call: TRBJ2-1
d_call: TRBD2
cdr3_aa: CASSPYLLAGGRNEQFF
cdr3_nt: TGTGCCAGCAGCCCGTACTTACTAGCGGGAGGTCGGAATGAGCAGTTCTTC

clone_size: many
v_call: TRBV29-1
j_call: TRBJ2-3
d_call: TRBD1
cdr3_aa: CSVDRDRVNRDTQYF
cdr3_nt: TGCAGCGTTGATAGAGACAGGGTTAATCGAGATACGCAGTATTTT

clone_size: many
v_call: TRBV29-1
j_call: TRBJ1-2
d_call: .
cdr3_aa: CSVEWVDGYTF
cdr3_nt: TGCAGCGTTGAATGGGTTGATGGCTACACCTTC

clone_size: .
v_call: TRBV11-2
j_call: TRBJ2-2
d_call: .
cdr3_aa: CASSLDQTGELFF
cdr3_nt: TGTGCCAGCAGCTTAGATCAAACCGGGGAGCTGTTTTTT

clone_size: .
v_call: TRBV4-1
j_call: TRBJ1-2
d_call: TRBD1
cdr3_aa: CASSPQGARNYGYTF
cdr3_nt: TGCGCCAGCAGCCCCCAGGGGGCGAGGAACTATGGCTACACCTTC

clone_size: few
v_call: TRBV28
j_call: TRBJ2-6
d_call: .
cdr3_aa: CASSLWPGPSGGANVLTF
cdr3_nt: TGTGCCAGCAGTTTATGGCCGGGCCCCTCAGGTGGGGCCAACGTCCTGACTTTC

clone_size: few
v_call: TRBV7-3
j_call: TRBJ2-2
d_call: TRBD2
cdr3_aa: CASSSSGLAGVRTYTGELFF
cdr3_nt: TGTGCCAGCAGCTCCTCGGGACTAGCGGGAGTAAGGACGTACACCGGGGAGCTGTTTTTT

clone_size: many
v_call: TRBV20-1
j_call: TRBJ2-7
d_call: TRBD1
cdr3_aa: CSATHRGFYEQYF
cdr3_nt: TGCAGTGCCACCCACAGGGGTTTCTACGAGCAGTACTTC

clone_size: many
v_call: TRBV20-1
j_call: TRBJ1-2
d_call: .
cdr3_aa: CSADQDPAEGYTF
cdr3_nt: TGCAGTGCCGACCAGGACCCAGCTGAAGGCTACACCTTC

clone_size: many
v_call: TRBV11-2
j_call: TRBJ2-1
d_call: TRBD1
cdr3_aa: CASLLTGGHEQFF
cdr3_nt: TGTGCCAGCTTGCTGACAGGGGGCCATGAGCAGTTCTTC

clone_size: .
v_call: TRBV30
j_call: TRBJ1-2
d_call: .
cdr3_aa: CACLHGQHYGYTF
cdr3_nt: TGTGCCTGCCTCCACGGACAGCACTATGGCTACACCTTC

clone_size: few
v_call: TRBV5-1
j_call: TRBJ2-3
d_call: .
cdr3_aa: CASSLRLGGPLTDTQYF
cdr3_nt: TGCGCCAGCAGCTTACGGCTCGGGGGGCCCCTCACAGATACGCAGTATTTT

clone_size: many
v_call: TRBV10-3
j_call: TRBJ2-2
d_call: .
cdr3_aa: CAISESLPGDTGELFF
cdr3_nt: TGTGCCATCAGTGAGTCACTTCCGGGGGACACCGGGGAGCTGTTTTTT